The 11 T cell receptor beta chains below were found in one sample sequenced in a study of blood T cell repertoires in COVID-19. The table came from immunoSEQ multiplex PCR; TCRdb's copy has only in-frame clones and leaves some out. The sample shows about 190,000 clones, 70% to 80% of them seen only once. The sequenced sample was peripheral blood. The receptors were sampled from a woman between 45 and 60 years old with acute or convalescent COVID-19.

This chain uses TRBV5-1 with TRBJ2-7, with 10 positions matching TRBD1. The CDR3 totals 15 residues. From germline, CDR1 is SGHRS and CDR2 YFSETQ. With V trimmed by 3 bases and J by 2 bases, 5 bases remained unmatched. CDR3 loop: CASSWGQGSTYEQYF. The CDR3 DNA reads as TGCGCCAGCAGCTGGGGACAGGGGTCTACCTACGAGCAGTACTTC. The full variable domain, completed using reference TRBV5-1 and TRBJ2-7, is KAGVTQTPRYLIKTRGQQVTLSCSPISGHRSVSWYQQTPGQGLQFLFEYFSETQRNKGNFPGRFSGRQFSNSRSEMNVSTLELGDSALYLCASSWGQGSTYEQYFGPGTRLTVT.

CDR3 residues: CASSLLTGTDTQYF. The CDR3 coding sequence is TGTGCCAGCAGCTTGTTAACAGGGACAGATACGCAGTATTTT. The V call is TRBV11-2, the J call TRBJ2-3; perhaps TRBD1 as D (6 bases). Germline CDR1 is SGHAT and CDR2 is FQNNGV. The CDR3 runs to 14 residues. Trimming shortened V by 3 bases and J by 3 bases, and 10 bases separated the two germline ends.

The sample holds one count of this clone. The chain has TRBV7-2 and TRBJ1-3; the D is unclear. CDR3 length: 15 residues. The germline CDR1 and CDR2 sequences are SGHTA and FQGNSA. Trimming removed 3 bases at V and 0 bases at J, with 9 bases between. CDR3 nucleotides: TGTGCCAGCAGCTTGGCCTCCAGCTCTGGAAACACCATATATTTT. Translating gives CASSLASSSGNTIYF.

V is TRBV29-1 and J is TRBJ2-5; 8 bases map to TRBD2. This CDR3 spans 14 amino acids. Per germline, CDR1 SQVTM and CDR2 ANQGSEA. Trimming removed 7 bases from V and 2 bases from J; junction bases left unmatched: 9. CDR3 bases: TGCAGCGCGGGGGGGTGGACAGCGCAAGAGACCCAGTACTTC. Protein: CSAGGWTAQETQYF.

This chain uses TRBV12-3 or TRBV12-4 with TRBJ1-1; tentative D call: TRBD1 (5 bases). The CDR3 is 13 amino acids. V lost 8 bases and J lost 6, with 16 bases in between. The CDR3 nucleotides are TGTGCCAGCGGTCTTCCCGGGGGGGCTGAAGCTTTCTTT. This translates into CASGLPGGAEAFF.

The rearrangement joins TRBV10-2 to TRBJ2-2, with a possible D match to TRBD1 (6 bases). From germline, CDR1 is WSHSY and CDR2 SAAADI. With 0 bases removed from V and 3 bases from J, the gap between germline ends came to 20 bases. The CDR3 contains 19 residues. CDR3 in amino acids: CASSESSSGAGDDTGELFF. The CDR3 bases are TGCGCCAGCAGTGAGTCGTCGTCCGGGGCAGGGGACGACACCGGGGAGCTGTTTTTT.

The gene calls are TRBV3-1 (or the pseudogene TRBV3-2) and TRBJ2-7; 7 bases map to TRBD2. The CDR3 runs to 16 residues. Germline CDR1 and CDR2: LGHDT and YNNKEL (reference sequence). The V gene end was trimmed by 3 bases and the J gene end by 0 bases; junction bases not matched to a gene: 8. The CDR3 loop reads CASSHYGGSFSYEQYF. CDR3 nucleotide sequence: TGTGCCAGCAGCCACTACGGGGGGTCCTTCTCCTACGAGCAGTACTTC.

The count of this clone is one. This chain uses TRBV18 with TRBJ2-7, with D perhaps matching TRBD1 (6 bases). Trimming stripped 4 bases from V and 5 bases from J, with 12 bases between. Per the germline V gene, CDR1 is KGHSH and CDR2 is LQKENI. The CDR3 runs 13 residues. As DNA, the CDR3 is TGTGCCAGCTCACGGGGACAACGAAACGAGCAGTACTTC. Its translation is CASSRGQRNEQYF.

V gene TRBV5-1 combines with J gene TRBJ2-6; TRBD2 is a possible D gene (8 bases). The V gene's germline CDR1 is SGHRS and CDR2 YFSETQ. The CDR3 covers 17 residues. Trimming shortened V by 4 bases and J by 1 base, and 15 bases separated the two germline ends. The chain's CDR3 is CASSPGGGGSGANVLTF. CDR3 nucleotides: TGCGCCAGCAGCCCGGGAGGGGGCGGGTCTGGGGCCAACGTCCTGACTTTC.

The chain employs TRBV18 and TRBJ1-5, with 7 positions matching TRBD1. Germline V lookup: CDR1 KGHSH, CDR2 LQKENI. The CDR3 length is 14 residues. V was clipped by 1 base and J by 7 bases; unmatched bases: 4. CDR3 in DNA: TGTGCCAGCTCACCACAGACAGGGAACCAGCCCCAGCATTTT. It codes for CASSPQTGNQPQHF.

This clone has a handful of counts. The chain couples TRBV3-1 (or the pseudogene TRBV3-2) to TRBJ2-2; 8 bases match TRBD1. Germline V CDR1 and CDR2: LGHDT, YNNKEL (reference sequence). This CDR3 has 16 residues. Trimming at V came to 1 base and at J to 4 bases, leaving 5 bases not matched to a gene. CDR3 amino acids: CASSQGLQGGTGELFF. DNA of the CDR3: TGTGCCAGCAGCCAAGGGTTACAGGGGGGCACCGGGGAGCTGTTTTTT.